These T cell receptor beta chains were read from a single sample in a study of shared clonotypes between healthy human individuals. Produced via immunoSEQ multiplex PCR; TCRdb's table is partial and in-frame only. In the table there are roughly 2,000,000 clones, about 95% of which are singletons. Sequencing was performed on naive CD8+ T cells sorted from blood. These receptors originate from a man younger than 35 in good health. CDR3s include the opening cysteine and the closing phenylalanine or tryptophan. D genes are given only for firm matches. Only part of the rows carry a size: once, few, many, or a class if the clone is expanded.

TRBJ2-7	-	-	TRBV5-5	TGTGCCAGCAGCTCGGGGGGACATGCCTACGAGCAGTACTTC	CASSSGGHAYEQYF
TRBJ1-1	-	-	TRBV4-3	TGCGCCAGCAGCCAAGCAACACACACTGAAGCTTTCTTT	CASSQATHTEAFF
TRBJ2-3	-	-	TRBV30	TGTGCCTGGAGTGGATGGAACAGGATGGCAGATACGCAGTATTTT	CAWSGWNRMADTQYF
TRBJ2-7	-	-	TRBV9	TGTGCCAGCAGCGCCCAACTAGGCGGAAACGAGCAGTACTTC	CASSAQLGGNEQYF
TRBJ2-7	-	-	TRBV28	TGTGCCAGCAGTCCAACCGGGACGGTATACGAGCAGTACTTC	CASSPTGTVYEQYF
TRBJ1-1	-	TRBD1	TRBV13	TGTGCCAGCAGCTTTCAGGGGGCAGGCTATTCTGAAGCTTTCTTT	CASSFQGAGYSEAFF
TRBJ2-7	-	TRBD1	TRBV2	TGTGCCACCAGGGGGACAGGGGATCCCTACGAGCAGTACTTC	CATRGTGDPYEQYF
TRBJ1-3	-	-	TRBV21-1	TGTGCCAGCTGCACGGAGGGGCATGGAAACACCATATATTTT	CASCTEGHGNTIYF
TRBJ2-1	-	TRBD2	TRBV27	TGTGCCAGCAGTTGGGGACTAGCGGCGGGGAATGAGCAGTTCTTC	CASSWGLAAGNEQFF
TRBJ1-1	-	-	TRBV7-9	TGTGCCAGCAGCCAGGGACCTAACACTGAAGCTTTCTTT	CASSQGPNTEAFF
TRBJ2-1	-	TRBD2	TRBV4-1	TGCGCCAGCAGCCAAGTGCAAGCGGGAGGGCCAAGGAATGAGCAGTTCTTC	CASSQVQAGGPRNEQFF
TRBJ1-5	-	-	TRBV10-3	TGTGCCATCAGTGATTTTATTATTGGACAAAGCAATCAGCCCCAGCATTTT	CAISDFIIGQSNQPQHF
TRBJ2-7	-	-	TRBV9	TGTGCCAGCAGCCCCGAGGGGGGAATCGCCTACGAGCAGTACTTC	CASSPEGGIAYEQYF
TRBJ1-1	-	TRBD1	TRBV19	TGTGCCAGTAAAAGACAGGGATATAACACTGAAGCTTTCTTT	CASKRQGYNTEAFF
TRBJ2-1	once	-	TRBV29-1	TGCAGCGTTGAGATCCTTGGGAAAGGCGAGCAGTTCTTC	CSVEILGKGEQFF
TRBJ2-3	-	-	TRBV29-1	TGCAGCGATGGCCCCGATACAGATACGCAGTATTTT	CSDGPDTDTQYF
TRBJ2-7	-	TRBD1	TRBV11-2	TGTGCCAGCAGCTTAGGGGTCCGGACAGGGGAATACTTC	CASSLGVRTGEYF
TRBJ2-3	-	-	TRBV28	TGTGCCAGCAGTTTAGAGGCCGGGAGCACAGATACGCAGTATTTT	CASSLEAGSTDTQYF
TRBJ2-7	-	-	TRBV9	TGTGCCAGCAGCGTTGGGGGCGGGGACTCCTACGAGCAGTACTTC	CASSVGGGDSYEQYF
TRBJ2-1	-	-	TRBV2	TGTGCCAGCAGTCCACAGGCCTCCAATGAGCAGTTCTTC	CASSPQASNEQFF
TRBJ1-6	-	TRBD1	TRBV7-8	TGTGCCAGCAGCGACAGGGGGCTTAATTCACCCCTCCACTTT	CASSDRGLNSPLHF
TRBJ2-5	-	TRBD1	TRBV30	TGTGCCTGGAGTGTACTGAGGGGGCGAGGGGAGACCCAGTACTTC	CAWSVLRGRGETQYF
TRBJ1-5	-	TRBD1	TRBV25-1	TGTGCCAGCGGTACGGGACAGGGCATGGATCAGCCCCAGCATTTT	CASGTGQGMDQPQHF
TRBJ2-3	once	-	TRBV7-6	TGTGCCAGCAGCTCTCCAGGGGCTGCTAGCACAGATACGCAGTATTTT	CASSSPGAASTDTQYF
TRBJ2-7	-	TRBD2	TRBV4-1	TGCGCCAGCAGCCATGTAAGGACTAGCGGGAGGCTCGAGCAGTACTTC	CASSHVRTSGRLEQYF
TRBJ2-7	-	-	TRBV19	TGTGCCAGTAGTACGGGACTCTACTACGAGCAGTACTTC	CASSTGLYYEQYF
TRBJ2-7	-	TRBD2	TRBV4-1	TGCGCCAGCAGCCAAGTAGCGGGGGACCTTTACGAGCAGTACTTC	CASSQVAGDLYEQYF
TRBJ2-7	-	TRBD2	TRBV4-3	TGCGCCAGCAGCCATAGCGGGAGGGGCTCCTACGAGCAGTACTTC	CASSHSGRGSYEQYF
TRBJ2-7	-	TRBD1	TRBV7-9	TGTGCCAGCAGCGGAACAGGGGTTCAGGCCGAGTACTTC	CASSGTGVQAEYF
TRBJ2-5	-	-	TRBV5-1	TGCGCCAGCAGCCTCCGGACACCGAGGCAAGAGACCCAGTACTTC	CASSLRTPRQETQYF
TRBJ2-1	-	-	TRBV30	TGTGCCTGGAGTGTCCTCTACAATGAGCAGTTCTTC	CAWSVLYNEQFF
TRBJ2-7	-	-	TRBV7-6	TGTGCCAGCAGCTTATCCAGCTCCTACGAGCAGTACTTC	CASSLSSSYEQYF
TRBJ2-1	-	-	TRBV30	TGTGCCTGGAGTTTCTCCTACAATGAGCAGTTCTTC	CAWSFSYNEQFF
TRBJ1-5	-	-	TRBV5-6	TGTGCCAGCAGCTTAGGAGGGCTTGGCCAGCCCCAGCATTTT	CASSLGGLGQPQHF
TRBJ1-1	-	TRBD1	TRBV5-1	TGCGCCAGCAGCTTGTTGACAGGGAGCACTGAAGCTTTCTTT	CASSLLTGSTEAFF
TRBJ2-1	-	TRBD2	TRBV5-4	TGTGCCAGCAGCACCGGGACTAGCGGGATGAATGAGCAGTTCTTC	CASSTGTSGMNEQFF
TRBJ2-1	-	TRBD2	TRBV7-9	TGTGCCAGCAGCCGGACTAGCGGGATCTACAATGAGCAGTTCTTC	CASSRTSGIYNEQFF
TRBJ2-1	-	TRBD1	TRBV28	TGTGCCAGCGCGGGGACAGGGGCCTACAATGAGCAGTTCTTC	CASAGTGAYNEQFF
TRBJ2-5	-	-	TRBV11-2	TGTGCCAGCAGGGGAAGGGACTCGGAGGAGACCCAGTACTTC	CASRGRDSEETQYF
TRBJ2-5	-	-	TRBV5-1	TGCGCCAGCAGCTTGTATAACGGGGGTGGGGAGACCCAGTACTTC	CASSLYNGGGETQYF
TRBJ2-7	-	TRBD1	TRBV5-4	TGTGCCAGCAGCCTTGGGACAGGCCTATACGAGCAGTACTTC	CASSLGTGLYEQYF
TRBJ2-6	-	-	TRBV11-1	TGTGCCAGCAGTGCACAGGGTTTTTTGGACTCTGGGGCCAACGTCCTGACTTTC	CASSAQGFLDSGANVLTF
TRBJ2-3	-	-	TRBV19	TGTGCCAGTAGTATGGGCCCCCATAGCACAGATACGCAGTATTTT	CASSMGPHSTDTQYF
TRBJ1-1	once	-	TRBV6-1	TGTGCCAGCAGTGAAGCATGGGGGAACACTGAAGCTTTCTTT	CASSEAWGNTEAFF
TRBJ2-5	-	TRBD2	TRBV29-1	TGCAGCGTTGAAGATACGGGACTAGCGGGAGTTTTTGGGGAGACCCAGTACTTC	CSVEDTGLAGVFGETQYF
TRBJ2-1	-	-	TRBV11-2	TGTGCCAGCAGCCTCGGGGGCTACAATGAGCAGTTCTTC	CASSLGGYNEQFF
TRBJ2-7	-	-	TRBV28	TGTGCCAGCAGCCGTGACGGGTCCTACGAGCAGTACTTC	CASSRDGSYEQYF
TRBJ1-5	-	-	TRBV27	TGTGCCAGCAGTTTCGGCGGAGCCCATCAGCCCCAGCATTTT	CASSFGGAHQPQHF
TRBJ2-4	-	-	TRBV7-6	TGTGCCAGCAGCTTATACGCAGGGCCCCTGGCCAAAAACATTCAGTACTTC	CASSLYAGPLAKNIQYF
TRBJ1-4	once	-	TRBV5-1	TGCGCCAGCAGCTTGAGCACAGACAATAATGAAAAACTGTTTTTT	CASSLSTDNNEKLFF
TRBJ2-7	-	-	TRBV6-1	TGTGCCAAACTGGACAACTCCTACGAGCAGTACTTC	CAKLDNSYEQYF